This T cell receptor beta chain was profiled in a study of OX40 agonist ivuxolimab in advanced cancers. Method: immunoSEQ multiplex PCR; TCRdb's copy keeps in-frame clones and lacks some. Among tens of thousands of clones listed, 84% were seen once. Germline V lookup: CDR1 MNHEY, CDR2 SMNVEV (reference sequence). V was clipped by 1 base and J by 4 bases; unmatched bases: 3. This CDR3 is built from 16 residues. Study-wide results and limits: Partly responding patients at 0.1-3.0 mg/kg showed some of the smallest clonal expansion. Expanded clones belonging to CD8+ T cells outnumbered, on average, those of CD4+.

In regard to this clone: Its antigen is unidentified.

The chain couples TRBV27 to TRBJ2-3; 12 bases agree with TRBD2. The sequenced sample was CD4+ or CD8+ T cells sorted from blood, obtained in a trial of the OX40 agonist ivuxolimab. The TCR comes from an adult with an advanced solid tumor such as melanoma, head and neck, liver or kidney cancer. For the CDR3, the DNA is TGTGCCAGCAGTTTATACCCTAGCGGGAGGGCAGATACGCAGTATTTT. The encoded protein is CASSLYPSGRADTQYF.